The clone carrying this TCR beta chain was observed many times. Amplification targeted TCR beta CDR3 regions from RNA transcripts. HTBI primers were employed in a first-round RT-PCR of the TCR CDR3. TCRdb reprocessed the multiplex PCR reads with MiXCR, giving one entry per CDR3 protein. The data show around 700,000 distinct CDR3 sequences, around 20% seen once. Germline lookup yields CDR1 SNHLY and CDR2 FYNNEI. The length of the CDR3 is 14 residues. V shed 6 bases and J 3 bases; nucleotides not matched to a gene: 6. Uncontrolled infection, other autoimmune disease, pregnancy or lactation disqualified patients from enrolment. Cells are PBMCs isolated from over 7.5 ml of fresh blood. The source of the sample is a study of T cells in Graves' hyperthyroidism and ophthalmopathy.

The TCR sequence derives from a woman aged 50 to 65 with Graves' hyperthyroidism that later progressed to Graves' ophthalmopathy. Sample: blood. This sequence joins TRBV2 and TRBJ1-1, with TRBD1 identical over 8 bases. CDR3 residues: CASRATTGDTEAFF. In DNA, the CDR3 is TGTGCCAGCAGAGCTACGACAGGGGACACTGAAGCTTTCTTT.